The clone carrying this T cell receptor (beta chain) came up a few times. Its antigen is undetermined. This sample is part of a study of T cells after yellow fever vaccination. At the level of the study: Libraries from low-cell-number fractions were prepared with the SMART-Seq v4 Ultra Low Input RNA kit.

Overall study findings and caveats: On re-exposure, the response was weaker but peaked faster, at day 5 versus 15. Reappearing after the booster were most of the clones from primary vaccination (almost 97% CD4, approximately 89% CD8). A minor fraction of clonotypes spanned both CD4 and CD8 compartments.

The CDR3 is 13 amino acids. V was shortened by 4 bases and J by 3 bases, with 8 bases between the two germline ends. The germline V gene has CDR1 ENHRY and CDR2 SYGVKD. MiXCR was run by TCRdb on the 5' RACE reads, yielding one entry per CDR3 protein. Altogether approximately 300,000 distinct CDR3 sequences are present, about 9.5% being singletons, with the ten largest covering approximately 19%. Sequencing used PBMCs, obtained on the day of the first yellow fever vaccination. This chain connects TRBV10-3 to TRBJ2-3; D is possibly TRBD1 or TRBD2 (5 bases each). The TCR sequence derives from a man younger than 35 who received the YFV17D yellow fever vaccine. The DNA of the CDR3 is TGTGCCATCAGTGGGGACGGGACAGATACGCAGTATTTT. It specifies CAISGDGTDTQYF.